This entry features one TCR beta chain sequence. Its target is unknown. It was with 60 Vbeta and 13 Jbeta primers that the PCR ran. Sequenced by immunoSEQ multiplex PCR; TCRdb stores in-frame clones only, minus some. Of about 80,000 clones in the sample, 80% are singletons; the top ten hold around 25%. The sample is drawn from a study of cytomegalovirus exposure and HLA in healthy donors. Findings and caveats of the study: An observed cluster of highly shared sequence variants was recorded as a likely sequencing artifact.

Sequences were obtained from PBMCs. This sequence originates from a woman in her forties or fifties in good health and CMV-seropositive.

The CDR3 DNA sequence: TGCGCCAGCAGCTTCGGACTAGCGGGGGTATACGAGCAGTACTTC. This translates into CASSFGLAGVYEQYF. The chain couples TRBV5-1 to TRBJ2-7; 13 bases line up with TRBD2. The CDR3 is 15 residues long. J gave up 4 bases and V 2 bases, and 3 bases lay outside the gene matches. From germline, CDR1 is SGHRS and CDR2 YFSETQ. The full variable domain, completed using reference TRBV5-1 and TRBJ2-7, is KAGVTQTPRYLIKTRGQQVTLSCSPISGHRSVSWYQQTPGQGLQFLFEYFSETQRNKGNFPGRFSGRQFSNSRSEMNVSTLELGDSALYLCASSFGLAGVYEQYFGPGTRLTVT.